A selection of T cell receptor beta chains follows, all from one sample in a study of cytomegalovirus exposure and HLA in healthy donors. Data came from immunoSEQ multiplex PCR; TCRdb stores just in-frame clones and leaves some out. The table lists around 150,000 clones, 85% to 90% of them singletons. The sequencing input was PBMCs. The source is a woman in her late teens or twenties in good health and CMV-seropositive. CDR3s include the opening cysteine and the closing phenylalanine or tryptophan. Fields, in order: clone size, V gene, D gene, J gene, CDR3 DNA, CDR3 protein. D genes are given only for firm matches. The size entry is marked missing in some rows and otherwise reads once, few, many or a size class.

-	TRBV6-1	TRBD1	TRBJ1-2	TGTGCCAGCAGCTCCCTACCGGGACAGGATTATGGCTACACCTTC	CASSSLPGQDYGYTF
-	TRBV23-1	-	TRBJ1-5	TGCGCCAGCAGTCGTCCGGGAAACCATAGCAATCAGCCCCAGCATTTT	CASSRPGNHSNQPQHF
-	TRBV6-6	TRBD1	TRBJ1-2	TGTGCCAGCGGCGGGACAGACTATGGCTACACCTTC	CASGGTDYGYTF
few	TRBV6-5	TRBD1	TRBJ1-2	TGTGCCAGCAGTCAAGACAGGGCTTATGGCTACACCTTC	CASSQDRAYGYTF
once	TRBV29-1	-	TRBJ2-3	TGCAGCGACGGGACTCCCGAGGGTACAGATACGCAGTATTTT	CSDGTPEGTDTQYF
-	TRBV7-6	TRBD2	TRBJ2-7	TGTGCCAGCAGCTTAGGGCGGGAGTATGGCGACGAGCAGTACTTC	CASSLGREYGDEQYF
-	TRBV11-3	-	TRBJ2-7	TGTGCCAGCAGCTTTCAGCGTGGCGAGCAGTACTTC	CASSFQRGEQYF
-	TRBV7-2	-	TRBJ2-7	TGTGCCAGCAGCCAAATAGACTTTGGGGGGGAGCAGTACTTC	CASSQIDFGGEQYF
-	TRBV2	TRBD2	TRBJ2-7	TGTGCCAGCAGGGAGGGACTAGCGGGAGCCTTTGCGGGGCAGTACTTC	CASREGLAGAFAGQYF
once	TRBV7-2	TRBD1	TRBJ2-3	TGTGCCAGCAGCTCATTGACCCCGGGACAGGGACCAGATACGCAGTATTTT	CASSSLTPGQGPDTQYF
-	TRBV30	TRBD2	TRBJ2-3	TGTGCCTGGAGTCCGGGGGGAACAGATACGCAGTATTTT	CAWSPGGTDTQYF
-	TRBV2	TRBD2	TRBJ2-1	TGTGCCAGCAGTGGGGGACTAGCGGGCTACAATGAGCAGTTCTTC	CASSGGLAGYNEQFF
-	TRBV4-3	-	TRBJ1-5	TGCGCCAGCAGCCCGGGACACAATAGCAATCAGCCCCAGCATTTT	CASSPGHNSNQPQHF
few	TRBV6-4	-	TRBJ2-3	TGTGCCAGCAGTAAGCAGGGTGGTGGCACAGATACGCAGTATTTT	CASSKQGGGTDTQYF
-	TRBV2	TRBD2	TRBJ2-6	TGTGCCAGCGGGGGAGGGGCTGGGGCCAACGTCCTGACTTTC	CASGGGAGANVLTF
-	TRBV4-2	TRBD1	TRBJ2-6	TGTGCCAGCAGCATTCTTTTGACAGGGGGAAATAGGGCCAACGTCCTGACTTTC	CASSILLTGGNRANVLTF
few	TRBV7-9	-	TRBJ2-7	TGTGCCAGCAGCTTGGGACACACCGGCTACGAGCAGTACTTC	CASSLGHTGYEQYF
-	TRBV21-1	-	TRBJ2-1	TGTGCCAGCAGCAACCGGGGACTAGCGGATGAGCAGTTCTTC	CASSNRGLADEQFF
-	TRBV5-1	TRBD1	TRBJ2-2	TGCGCCAGCAGCTTGGGCCAGGGGGCCGCGAACACCGGGGAGCTGTTTTTT	CASSLGQGAANTGELFF
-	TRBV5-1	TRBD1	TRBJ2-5	TGCGCCAGCAGCTTGTACAGGGGTGAGACCCAGTACTTC	CASSLYRGETQYF